The T cell receptor (beta chain) under discussion was sequenced for a study of cytomegalovirus exposure and HLA in healthy donors. Study-wide findings and caveats: Prior analysis indicated that the majority of TCR beta V segments exhibited productivity approximately 87% or approximately 30% of the time. Published work reported that the classifier diagnosed cytomegalovirus status with high specificity and sensitivity.

The PCR used 60 Vbeta and 13 Jbeta primers. The assay was immunoSEQ multiplex PCR, and TCRdb's table has in-frame clones only and misses some. This sample carries over 80,000 clones, 73% of them seen once, and the ten largest clones take over 3%. This CDR3 is built from 15 residues. CDR1 SEHNR and CDR2 FQNEAQ come from the germline V gene (reference sequence). V lost 5 bases, J lost 4 bases, and 17 bases lay in between. A remark on this clone: What it binds is not known.

The V gene is TRBV7-9, the J gene TRBJ1-1; maybe TRBD1 (5 bases). The sequencing sample was made of PBMCs. The sequence came from a middle-aged man in good health and CMV-seronegative. CDR3 protein: CASSPKIRVGTEAFF. The CDR3 coding sequence is TGTGCCAGCAGCCCAAAGATCAGGGTTGGCACTGAAGCTTTCTTT.